The text below deals with one T cell receptor (beta chain). The CDR3 runs to 16 residues. The germline V and J ends were trimmed by 3 bases and 0 bases, with 13 bases remaining between them. Germline values: CDR1 SGHRS, CDR2 YFSETQ. The repertoire was sequenced with immunoSEQ multiplex PCR; TCRdb's copy has only in-frame clones and lacks some. Among roughly 53,000 clones listed, around 80% were seen once. This specimen belongs to a study of blood T cell repertoires in COVID-19. The sequence was collected from a human donor in a cohort sampled during active COVID-19. The sequenced sample consisted of peripheral blood. This chain connects TRBV5-1 to TRBJ1-3, with D perhaps TRBD1 (5 bases). CDR3 sequence (DNA): TGCGCCAGCAGCTCGGGGGGGACGAGCTCTGGAAACACCATATATTTT. This encodes CASSSGGTSSGNTIYF.